The 5 T cell receptor beta chains below come from one sample, sequenced in a study of CD8 T cells in Susac syndrome. After extraction with the RNeasy kit, roughly 0.5 to 1 ug of the RNA was reverse transcribed using random hexamers. TCRdb ran MiXCR on the immunoSEQ multiplex PCR reads and lists one entry per CDR3 protein. The data contain approximately 120,000 distinct CDR3 sequences, around nine tenths of them singletons. The source material was CD8+ T cells from PBMCs. These receptors were obtained from a human donor with multiple sclerosis.

V usage is TRBV29-1 and J usage is TRBJ1-2; no definite D call. Germline V gene lookup returns CDR1 SQVTM and CDR2 ANQGSEA. The CDR3 spans 13 residues. Trimming removed 4 bases at V and 5 bases at J, with 14 bases between. The CDR3 loop reads CSVGSGELYGYTF. The CDR3 DNA sequence: TGCAGCGTTGGGTCTGGGGAACTTTATGGCTACACCTTC.

V usage is TRBV24-1 and J usage is TRBJ1-2; D remains ambiguous. The CDR3 extends over 12 amino acids. The germline gives CDR1 KGHDR, CDR2 SFDVKD. Trimming took 9 bases from V and 1 from J, leaving 8 bases between them. The CDR3 sequence is CATVWVNYGYTF. Written as DNA, the CDR3 is TGTGCCACCGTTTGGGTTAACTATGGCTACACCTTC.

The sample holds one count of this clonotype. V is TRBV27 and J is TRBJ1-5; possibly TRBD1 for D (5 bases). The CDR3 runs to 16 residues. V dropped 2 bases and J dropped 0 bases, with 11 bases sitting between them. Looked up from germline, CDR1 is MNHEY and CDR2 is SMNVEV (reference sequence). CDR3 sequence (DNA): TGTGCCAGCAGTTTAGGGGCCGGATATAGCAATCAGCCCCAGCATTTT. Translating gives CASSLGAGYSNQPQHF.

The chain joins TRBV30 to TRBJ2-1; 11 nucleotides align to TRBD2. V shed 3 bases and J 3 bases; nucleotides not matched to a gene: 4. Germline CDR1 and CDR2: GTSNPN and SVGIG (reference sequence). This CDR3 has 15 amino acids. CDR3 protein: CAWRSGLADYNEQFF. Written as DNA, the CDR3 is TGTGCCTGGAGATCGGGACTAGCGGACTACAATGAGCAGTTCTTC.

This chain links TRBV3-1 with TRBJ2-7, with D possibly being TRBD1 (6 bases). CDR3 length equals 14 residues. Germline CDR1 reads LGHDT; CDR2 reads YNNKEL (reference sequence). V was cut by 8 bases and J by 3 bases, with 17 bases left in between. CDR3 nucleotide sequence: TGTGCCAGCGGGAATACGGGCAGGGGCTACGAGCAGTACTTC. Amino acid sequence: CASGNTGRGYEQYF.